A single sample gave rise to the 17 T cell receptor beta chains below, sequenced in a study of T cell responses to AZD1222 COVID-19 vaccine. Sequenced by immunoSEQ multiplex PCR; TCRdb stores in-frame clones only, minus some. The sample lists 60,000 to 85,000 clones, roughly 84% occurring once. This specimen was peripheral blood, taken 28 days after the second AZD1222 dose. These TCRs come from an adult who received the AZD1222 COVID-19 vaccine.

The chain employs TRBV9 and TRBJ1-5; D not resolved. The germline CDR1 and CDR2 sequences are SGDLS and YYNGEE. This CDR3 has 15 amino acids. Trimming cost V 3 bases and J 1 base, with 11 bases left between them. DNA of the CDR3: TGTGCCAGCAGCGACGACGGGCAAAGCAATCAGCCCCAGCATTTT. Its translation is CASSDDGQSNQPQHF.

CDR3 residues: CATSDSKGGNTIYF. As DNA, the CDR3 is TGTGCCACCAGTGACTCCAAGGGGGGAAACACCATATATTTT. The V gene is TRBV24-1, the J gene TRBJ1-3; weak D call: TRBD1 (5 bases). CDR3 length equals 14 residues. V lost 4 bases, J lost 4 bases, and 10 bases lay in between. The germline CDR1 and CDR2 sequences are KGHDR and SFDVKD.

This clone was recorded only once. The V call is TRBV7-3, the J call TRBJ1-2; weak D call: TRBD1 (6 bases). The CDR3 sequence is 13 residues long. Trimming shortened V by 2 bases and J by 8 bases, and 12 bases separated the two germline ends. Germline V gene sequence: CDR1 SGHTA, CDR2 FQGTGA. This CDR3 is CASSLSGEGGYTF. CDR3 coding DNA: TGTGCCAGCAGCTTATCAGGGGAGGGCGGCTACACCTTC.

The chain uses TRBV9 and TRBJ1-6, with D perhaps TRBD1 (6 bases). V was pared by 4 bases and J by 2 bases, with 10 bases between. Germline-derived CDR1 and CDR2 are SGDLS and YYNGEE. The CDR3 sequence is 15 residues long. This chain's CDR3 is CASSSGTPYNSPLHF. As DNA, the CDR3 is TGTGCCAGCAGCTCGGGGACACCCTATAATTCACCCCTCCACTTT.

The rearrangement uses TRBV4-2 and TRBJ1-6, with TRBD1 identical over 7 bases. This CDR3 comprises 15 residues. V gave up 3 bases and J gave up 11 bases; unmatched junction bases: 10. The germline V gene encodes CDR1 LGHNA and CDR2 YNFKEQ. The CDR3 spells CASSHDRVGGAPLHF. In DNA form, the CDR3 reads TGTGCCAGCAGCCATGACAGGGTTGGTGGGGCACCCCTCCACTTT.

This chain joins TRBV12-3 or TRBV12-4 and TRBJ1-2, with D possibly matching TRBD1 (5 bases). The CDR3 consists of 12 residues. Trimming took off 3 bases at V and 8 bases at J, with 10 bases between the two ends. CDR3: CASSLGVRGYTF. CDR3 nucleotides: TGTGCCAGCAGTTTGGGGGTCAGGGGCTACACCTTC.

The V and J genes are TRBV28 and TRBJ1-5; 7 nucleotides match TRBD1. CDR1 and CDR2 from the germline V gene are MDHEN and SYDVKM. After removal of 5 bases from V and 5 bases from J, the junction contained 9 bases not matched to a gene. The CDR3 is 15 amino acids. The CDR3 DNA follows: TGTGCCAGCAGTGCCTCCGGGACAGCATATCAGCCCCAGCATTTT. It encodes CASSASGTAYQPQHF.

CDR3 DNA sequence: TGTGCCTGGAGTGTGGGCAGATCCTACGAGCAGTACTTC. Residues: CAWSVGRSYEQYF. V gene TRBV30 combines with J gene TRBJ2-7; D is unclear. Trimming pared 0 bases from V and 1 base from J, leaving 7 bases between. Germline assignment: CDR1 GTSNPN and CDR2 SVGIG (reference sequence). CDR3 length: 13 residues.

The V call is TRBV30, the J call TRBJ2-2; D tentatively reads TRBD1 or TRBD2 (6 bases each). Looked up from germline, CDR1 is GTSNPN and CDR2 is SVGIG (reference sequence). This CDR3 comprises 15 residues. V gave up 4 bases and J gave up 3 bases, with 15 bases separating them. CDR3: CAWTGDGGDTGELFF. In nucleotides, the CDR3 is TGTGCCTGGACCGGAGACGGGGGCGACACCGGGGAGCTGTTTTTT.

CDR3 region: CASSQSGTWGYNEQFF. The DNA for the CDR3 is TGCGCCAGCAGCCAATCCGGGACCTGGGGCTACAATGAGCAGTTCTTC. This chain connects TRBV4-1 to TRBJ2-1; D may be TRBD1 or TRBD2 (5 bases each). Germline-derived CDR1 and CDR2 are MGHRA and YSYEKL. CDR3 size: 16 residues. Trimming left V 2 bases short and J 3 bases short, with 14 bases between.

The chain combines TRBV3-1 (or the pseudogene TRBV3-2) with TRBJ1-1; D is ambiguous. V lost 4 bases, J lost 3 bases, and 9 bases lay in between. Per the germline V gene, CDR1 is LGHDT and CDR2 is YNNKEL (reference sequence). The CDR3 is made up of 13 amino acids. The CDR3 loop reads CASSPSSYTEAFF. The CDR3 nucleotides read TGTGCCAGCAGCCCCTCTTCCTACACTGAAGCTTTCTTT.

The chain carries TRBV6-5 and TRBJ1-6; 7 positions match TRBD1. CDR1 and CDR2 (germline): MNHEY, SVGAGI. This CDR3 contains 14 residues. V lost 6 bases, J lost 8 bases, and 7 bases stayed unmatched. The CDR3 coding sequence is TGTGCCAGCAGGCAGACAGGGTCCGATTCACCCCTCCACTTT. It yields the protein CASRQTGSDSPLHF.

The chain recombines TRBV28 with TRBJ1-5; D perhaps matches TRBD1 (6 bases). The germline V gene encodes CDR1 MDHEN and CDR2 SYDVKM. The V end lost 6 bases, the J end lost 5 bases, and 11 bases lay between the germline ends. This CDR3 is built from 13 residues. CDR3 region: CASSPDRDQPQHF. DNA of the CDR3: TGTGCCAGCAGCCCGGACAGAGATCAGCCCCAGCATTTT.

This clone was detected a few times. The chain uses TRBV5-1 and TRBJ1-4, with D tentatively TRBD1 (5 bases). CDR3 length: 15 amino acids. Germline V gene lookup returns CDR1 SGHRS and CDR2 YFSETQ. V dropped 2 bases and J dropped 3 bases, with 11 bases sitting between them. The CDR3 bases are TGCGCCAGCAGCTTTATGCAGGGCCCTAATGAAAAACTGTTTTTT. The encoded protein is CASSFMQGPNEKLFF.

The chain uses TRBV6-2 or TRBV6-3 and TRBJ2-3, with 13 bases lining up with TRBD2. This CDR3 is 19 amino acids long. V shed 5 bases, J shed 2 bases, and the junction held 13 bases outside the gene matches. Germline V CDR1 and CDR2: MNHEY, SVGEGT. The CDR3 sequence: CASSSTSGGAFAHTDTQYF. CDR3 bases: TGTGCCAGCAGTAGTACTAGCGGGGGGGCATTTGCCCACACAGATACGCAGTATTTT.

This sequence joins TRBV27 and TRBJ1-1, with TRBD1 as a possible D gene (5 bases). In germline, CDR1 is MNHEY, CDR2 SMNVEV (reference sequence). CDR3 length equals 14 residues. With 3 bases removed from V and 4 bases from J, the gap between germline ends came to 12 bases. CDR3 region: CASSFRGLLTEAFF. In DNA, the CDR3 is TGTGCCAGCAGTTTTCGGGGGTTACTCACTGAAGCTTTCTTT.

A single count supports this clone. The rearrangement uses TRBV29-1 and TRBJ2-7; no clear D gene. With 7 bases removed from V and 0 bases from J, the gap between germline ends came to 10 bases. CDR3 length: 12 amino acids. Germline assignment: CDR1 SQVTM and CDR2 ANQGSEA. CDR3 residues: CSAYTASYEQYF. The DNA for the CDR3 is TGCAGCGCATACACCGCCTCCTACGAGCAGTACTTC.